These 13 T cell receptor beta chains originate from one sample sequenced in a study of OX40 agonist ivuxolimab in advanced cancers. This table comes from immunoSEQ multiplex PCR, and its TCRdb copy is limited to in-frame clones, with some not included. Of about 45,000 clones in the sample, approximately 91% were seen once. Here the sequenced sample was CD4+ or CD8+ T cells sorted from blood, taken in a trial of the OX40 agonist ivuxolimab. All receptors come from an adult with an advanced solid tumor such as melanoma, head and neck, liver or kidney cancer.

The chain combines TRBV28 with TRBJ2-1, with D tentatively TRBD1 (6 bases). Germline V gene lookup returns CDR1 MDHEN and CDR2 SYDVKM. Between the trimmed V and J ends, which lost 8 bases and 5 bases, there was a span of 10 bases. The CDR3 extends over 12 amino acids. The CDR3 loop is CASHRDDNEQFF. The DNA of the CDR3 is TGTGCCAGCCACAGGGATGACAATGAGCAGTTCTTC.

The chain is built from TRBV28 and TRBJ1-1; 8 bases fit TRBD1. In germline, CDR1 is MDHEN, CDR2 SYDVKM. The CDR3 contains 18 residues. V was clipped by 7 bases and J by 0 bases; unmatched bases: 16. The CDR3 protein is CASTSLRDRTHMNTEAFF. The CDR3 DNA is TGTGCCAGCACCTCACTCCGGGACAGGACTCACATGAACACTGAAGCTTTCTTT.

Comments on this clone: The junction differs from germline at one of its ends, possibly a read error. The chain links TRBV19 to TRBJ1-4; D is unclear. CDR3 length: 16 residues. Looked up from germline, CDR1 is LNHDA and CDR2 is SQIVND (reference sequence). The CDR3 is CASRIGLVETNEKLFF. DNA for the CDR3: TGTGCCAGTAGAATAGGCCTCGTGGAAACTAATGAAAAACTGTTTTTT. Complete variable domain (other parts from reference TRBV19 and TRBJ1-4): DGGITQSPKYLFRKEGQNVTLSCEQNLNHDAMYWYRQDPGQGLRLIYYSQIVNDFQKGDIAEGYSVSREKKESFPLTVTSAQKNPTAFYLCASRIGLVETNEKLFFGSGTQLSVL.

This clone was recorded only once. The V call is TRBV27, the J call TRBJ2-5, with TRBD1 matching over 11 bases. This CDR3 contains 15 residues. V gave up 7 bases and J gave up 7 bases; unmatched junction bases: 11. The germline gives CDR1 MNHEY, CDR2 SMNVEV (reference sequence). The CDR3 here is CASTPSAGTGGTQYF. The CDR3, as DNA: TGTGCCAGCACACCCTCCGCTGGGACAGGGGGGACCCAGTACTTC.

The gene calls are TRBV15 and TRBJ1-1; D gene unclear. CDR1 and CDR2 from the germline V gene are LNHNV and YYDKDF (reference sequence). CDR3 size: 12 residues. Trimming shortened V by 2 bases and J by 8 bases, and 9 bases separated the two germline ends. This chain's CDR3 is CATSRMGEEAFF. DNA of the CDR3: TGTGCCACCAGCAGAATGGGAGAAGAAGCTTTCTTT. The whole variable domain, filled in from reference TRBV15 and TRBJ1-1, reads DAMVIQNPRYQVTQFGKPVTLSCSQTLNHNVMYWYQQKSSQAPKLLFHYYDKDFNNEADTPDNFQSRRPNTSFCFLDIRSPGLGDTAMYLCATSRMGEEAFFGQGTRLTVV.

The rearrangement joins TRBV7-9 to TRBJ2-1, with 7 bases fitting TRBD1. Germline-derived CDR1 and CDR2 are SEHNR and FQNEAQ (reference sequence). The CDR3 length is 15 residues. The V and J ends lost 1 base and 5 bases, in that order; junction bases with no gene match: 5. The CDR3 DNA reads TGTGCCAGCAGCTTAGGTACAGGGGAAAACAATGAGCAGTTCTTC. Its translation is CASSLGTGENNEQFF.

The J gene is TRBJ2-7, the V gene TRBV27; tentatively, D is TRBD2 (6 bases). Deletions cut 5 bases from V and 3 bases from J, with 14 bases between. Per the germline V gene, CDR1 is MNHEY and CDR2 is SMNVEV (reference sequence). The CDR3 spans 14 residues. CDR3 in DNA: TGTGCCAGCAGTACGGCGGGGAACCACTACGAGCAGTACTTC. Residues: CASSTAGNHYEQYF.

This clone showed up just once. The V call is TRBV4-1, the J call TRBJ2-7, with 12 bases that match TRBD1. The CDR3 is 16 amino acids. In germline, CDR1 is MGHRA, CDR2 YSYEKL. V lost 3 bases to trimming and J lost 7 bases; unmatched junction nucleotides: 10. CDR3 nucleotide sequence: TGCGCCAGCAGCCATTACGGGACAGGGGGCTCGGGGGAGCAGTACTTC. Protein sequence: CASSHYGTGGSGEQYF.

In DNA, the CDR3 is TGTGCCAGCAGCAATCCAGGCGGGGATTTTGTAGAGACCCAGTACTTC. This codes for CASSNPGGDFVETQYF. The chain uses TRBV21-1 and TRBJ2-5; the D segment call TRBD2 is taken from the table without a DNA check. TRBV21-1 is designated a pseudogene. The length of the CDR3 is 16 residues.

The V and J genes are TRBV6-4 and TRBJ2-7, with 8 positions matching TRBD2. The CDR3 runs 17 residues. Germline V gene lookup returns CDR1 MRHNA and CDR2 SNTAGT. V trimming: 7 bases; J trimming: 0 bases; junction bases outside the gene matches: 14. As DNA, the CDR3 is TGTGCCAGCATTGATTTCTGGGGCGGGAGGTACTCCTACGAGCAGTACTTC. It is translated as CASIDFWGGRYSYEQYF.

The chain uses TRBV6-1 and TRBJ2-2; no reliable D call. Trimming removed 4 bases at V and 7 bases at J, with 4 bases between. The CDR3 length is 11 residues. Germline CDR1 MNHNS, CDR2 SASEGT. The DNA for the CDR3 is TGTGCCAGCAGTGTCGGCGGGGAGCTGTTTTTT. Residues: CASSVGGELFF.

The rearrangement uses TRBV12-2 and TRBJ2-7; the table's D call TRBD2 went unverified against the DNA. TRBV12-2 is a pseudogene locus. CDR3 size: 18 residues. The CDR3 DNA follows: TGTGCAAGTCGCTGTACGGGTATAGCGGGGGGGATCAGGCACGAGCAGTACTTC. This encodes CASRCTGIAGGIRHEQYF.

V gene TRBV2 combines with J gene TRBJ2-7; TRBD1 or TRBD2 may be the D gene (5 bases each). The CDR3 has 14 residues. The germline V gene has CDR1 SNHLY and CDR2 FYNNEI. Trimming cost V 6 bases and J 3 bases, with 15 bases left between them. CDR3 DNA sequence: TGTGCCAGCAGCCTGGCTGGGACCGGCTACGAGCAGTACTTC. Its protein product is CASSLAGTGYEQYF. The full variable domain, rest sourced from reference TRBV2 and TRBJ2-7, is EPEVTQTPSHQVTQMGQEVILRCVPISNHLYFYWYRQILGQKVEFLVSFYNNEISEKSEIFDDQFSVERPDGSNFTLKIRSTKLEDSAMYFCASSLAGTGYEQYFGPGTRLTVT.